The 26 T cell receptor beta chains in this list originate from one sample, sequenced in a study of T-cell reconstitution after alpha-beta-depleted transplantation in children. Molecular barcoding with unique molecular identifiers was used for the TCRbeta library. TCRdb re-called the PCR reads with MiXCR, one entry per CDR3 protein. The table lists approximately 500,000 distinct CDR3 sequences, over 9.5% of them singletons, with approximately 2% in the top ten. The sample here was PBMCs, taken before TCRalphabeta/CD19-depleted stem cell transplant. All receptors come from a child aged 2-15 years with inherited bone marrow failure, due to receive a stem cell transplant.

This clonotype was detected many times. The gene calls are TRBV5-1 and TRBJ2-2, with 7 bases fitting TRBD1. The CDR3 has 18 amino acids. Germline V lookup: CDR1 SGHRS, CDR2 YFSETQ. J gave up 0 bases and V 5 bases, and 13 bases lay outside the gene matches. CDR3 sequence: CASRRGTAHDSNTGELFF. The CDR3 DNA reads TGCGCCAGCAGGAGAGGGACAGCCCATGACTCGAACACCGGGGAGCTGTTTTTT.

This chain uses TRBV20-1 with TRBJ2-3; tentative D call: TRBD1 (6 bases). The V end was cut by 5 bases, the J end by 2 bases, with 17 bases between. In germline, CDR1 is DFQATT, CDR2 SNEGSKA (reference sequence). The length of the CDR3 is 15 residues. The CDR3, as DNA: TGCAGTGCTGGGAATTACAGGGAGCACACAGATACGCAGTATTTT. It translates to CSAGNYREHTDTQYF.

This clonotype turned up a few times. The chain combines TRBV4-3 with TRBJ2-4; possible D gene TRBD2, 5 bases. V gave up 0 bases and J gave up 3 bases, with 15 bases separating them. Germline V gene data show CDR1 as LGHNA and CDR2 as YSLEER. CDR3 length equals 17 residues. CDR3 amino acids: CASSQDTIEGFKNIQYF. CDR3 coding DNA: TGCGCCAGCAGCCAAGATACGATTGAGGGATTCAAAAACATTCAGTACTTC.

This clonotype was detected ten times or more. This rearrangement joins TRBV15 to TRBJ2-1; D is possibly TRBD1 (5 bases). V shed 0 bases and J shed 9 bases, with 21 bases lying between them. CDR3 size: 17 residues. The germline gives CDR1 LNHNV, CDR2 YYDKDF (reference sequence). The CDR3, as DNA: TGTGCCACCAGCAGAGATGACCGAAGACGCGGACAAAGTGAGCAGTTCTTC. Translated: CATSRDDRRRGQSEQFF.

In its sample, this clonotype was seen many times. The chain joins TRBV7-2 to TRBJ2-1, with 14 bases matching TRBD2. The V gene's germline CDR1 is SGHTA and CDR2 FQGNSA. The CDR3 is made up of 14 amino acids. J gave up 16 bases and V 6 bases, and 11 bases lay outside the gene matches. The DNA for the CDR3 is TGTGCCAGCAGTAGCCCGGGACTAGCGGGAGCGAAATTCTTC. It codes for CASSSPGLAGAKFF.

Ten or more counts support this clonotype. Here the CDR3 reads CASRVQGAGNQPQHF. CDR3 in DNA: TGTGCCAGCAGGGTACAGGGGGCAGGGAATCAGCCCCAGCATTTT. The rearrangement joins TRBV6-5 to TRBJ1-5; TRBD1 aligns across 9 bases. V shed 6 bases and J 4 bases; nucleotides not matched to a gene: 7. CDR1 is MNHEY, CDR2 SVGAGI, per germline. There are 15 residues in the CDR3.

This clonotype came up many times. The genes are TRBV29-1 and TRBJ1-4; D not resolved. CDR1 and CDR2 (germline): SQVTM, ANQGSEA. There are 14 residues in the CDR3. The V and J ends lost 3 bases and 3 bases respectively, with 11 bases between them. CDR3 loop: CSVEGHLANEKLFF. For the CDR3, the DNA is TGCAGCGTTGAGGGCCACCTGGCTAATGAAAAACTGTTTTTT.

The rearrangement joins TRBV20-1 to TRBJ2-1; the match to TRBD2 covers 8 bases. Germline V lookup: CDR1 DFQATT, CDR2 SNEGSKA (reference sequence). J gave up 7 bases and V 3 bases, and 11 bases lay outside the gene matches. The CDR3 runs to 15 residues. CDR3 nucleotides: TGCAGTGCTAGCCCGGGGCGGGGGGAACTGAATGAGCAGTTCTTC. Its translation: CSASPGRGELNEQFF.

As concerns this clonotype: One base away lies a much larger clone, so this may be a sequencing read error. The rearrangement joins TRBV28 to TRBJ2-3; 7 bases line up with TRBD1. CDR1 MDHEN and CDR2 SYDVKM come from the germline V gene. The CDR3 totals 15 residues. Germline trimming cut 6 bases from V and 5 bases from J; bases unmatched to any gene: 11. CDR3 in DNA: TGTGCCAGCAGACACGGACAGGCGTCGGGAGATACGCAGTATTTT. Translated: CASRHGQASGDTQYF.

This clonotype was seen at least ten times. The genes are TRBV20-1 and TRBJ2-3; unclear D gene. Trimming cost V 0 bases and J 3 bases, with 7 bases left between them. Germline lookup yields CDR1 DFQATT and CDR2 SNEGSKA (reference sequence). This CDR3 is 13 amino acids long. CDR3 region: CSAREVGTDTQYF. For the CDR3, the DNA is TGCAGTGCTAGAGAGGTTGGGACAGATACGCAGTATTTT.

Many counts were recorded for this clonotype. This chain links TRBV4-1 with TRBJ2-2, with D possibly being TRBD2 (5 bases). The germline gives CDR1 MGHRA, CDR2 YSYEKL. CDR3 size: 13 residues. The V end was cut by 3 bases, the J end by 6 bases, with 8 bases between. CDR3 DNA sequence: TGCGCCAGCAGCCACGGGATTTCCGGGGAGCTGTTTTTT. It specifies CASSHGISGELFF.

The V gene is TRBV30, the J gene TRBJ2-1; 10 nucleotides agree with TRBD2. The V gene's germline CDR1 is GTSNPN and CDR2 SVGIG (reference sequence). CDR3 length: 16 residues. V trimming: 5 bases; J trimming: 0 bases; junction bases outside the gene matches: 7. The CDR3 DNA sequence: TGTGCCTGGGAGGCGCCTAGCGGGAGCTCCTACAATGAGCAGTTCTTC. Amino acid sequence: CAWEAPSGSSYNEQFF.

On this clonotype itself: Being one base from a much bigger clone, this may be a read error. The chain carries TRBV20-1 and TRBJ1-4; TRBD1 might be the D (5 bases). The V end lost 1 base, the J end lost 1 base, and 13 bases lay between the germline ends. This CDR3 has 16 amino acids. Germline V lookup: CDR1 DFQATT, CDR2 SNEGSKA (reference sequence). CDR3 DNA: TGCAGTGCTAGAGGTGGGGGGGATCTAACTAATGAAAAACTGTTTTTT. It specifies CSARGGGDLTNEKLFF.

This clonotype was recorded many times. The chain employs TRBV20-1 and TRBJ2-7; 11 bases fit TRBD2. Trimming removed 5 bases from V and 0 bases from J; junction bases left unmatched: 9. The CDR3 is 16 amino acids. Germline V CDR1 and CDR2: DFQATT, SNEGSKA (reference sequence). CDR3 DNA sequence: TGCAGTGCTCGAAGAATAGGGACTAGCGGCTCCTACGAGCAGTACTTC. This gives the protein CSARRIGTSGSYEQYF.

This clonotype was found many times. V and J are TRBV5-1 and TRBJ2-1, with 10 bases matching TRBD2. The junction had 8 bases not matched to a gene; V was cut back by 9 bases and J by 5 bases. Per germline, CDR1 SGHRS and CDR2 YFSETQ. The CDR3 contains 14 residues. CDR3 nucleotide sequence: TGCGCCACCCGAAGCGGGAGGGTCGACAATGAGCAGTTCTTC. It yields the protein CATRSGRVDNEQFF.

In regard to this clonotype: The germline gene is not matched at one end of the junction; a read error may be the cause. V and J are TRBV5-1 and TRBJ2-1, with D uncertain. The CDR3 consists of 17 residues. Germline V gene data show CDR1 as SGHRS and CDR2 as YFSETQ. Written as DNA, the CDR3 is TGCGCCAGGAGCTGGGGTGATAGGACCCGCCTTTACAATGAGCAGTTCTTC. Translated, it gives CARSWGDRTRLYNEQFF.

This clonotype was seen at least ten times. The gene calls are TRBV21-1 and TRBJ1-6; the DNA was not used to check the table's D call, TRBD1. TRBV21-1 is noted as a pseudogene. This CDR3 comprises 14 residues. As DNA, the CDR3 is TGTGCCAGCAGCCCCCGACAGGGGAAATCACCCCTCCACTTT. It yields the protein CASSPRQGKSPLHF.

Of note for this clonotype: Possible read error: a much larger clone is one base away. The chain couples TRBV28 to TRBJ2-5, with 7 bases matching TRBD2. CDR3 length equals 16 residues. Germline V gene sequence: CDR1 MDHEN, CDR2 SYDVKM. Losses at the gene ends were 3 bases for V and 4 bases for J; bases not matched to a gene: 11. Here the CDR3 DNA reads TGTGCCAGCAGTTTCTTGGCGGGGGACGATGTAGAGACCCAGTACTTC. It specifies CASSFLAGDDVETQYF.

The sample holds many counts of this clonotype. The chain recombines TRBV12-3 or TRBV12-4 with TRBJ2-7; 11 nucleotides agree with TRBD2. Losses at the gene ends were 7 bases for V and 5 bases for J; bases not matched to a gene: 10. The CDR3 length is 15 residues. CDR3 region: CASTWGTSGYDEQYF. In DNA, the CDR3 is TGTGCCAGCACCTGGGGGACTAGCGGCTACGACGAGCAGTACTTC.

In its sample, this clonotype was seen many times. V gene TRBV4-1 combines with J gene TRBJ2-7, with D tentatively TRBD2 (5 bases). The V end lost 1 base, the J end lost 5 bases, and 21 bases lay between the germline ends. CDR1 is MGHRA and CDR2 is YSYEKL in the germline V gene. This CDR3 contains 17 residues. This CDR3 is CASSQGLGPWTEDEQYF. The CDR3 coding sequence is TGCGCCAGCAGCCAAGGTCTAGGACCTTGGACTGAGGACGAGCAGTACTTC.

This sequence joins TRBV19 and TRBJ2-5; perhaps TRBD2 as D (5 bases). Trimming took 3 bases from V and 5 from J, leaving 13 bases between them. Germline CDR1 reads LNHDA; CDR2 reads SQIVND (reference sequence). The CDR3 loop spans 14 amino acids. The DNA for the CDR3 is TGTGCCAGTAGTATCGAAGGGAGTTGGGAGACCCAGTACTTC. Translating gives CASSIEGSWETQYF. The full variable domain, its missing parts supplied by reference TRBV19 and TRBJ2-5, is DGGITQSPKYLFRKEGQNVTLSCEQNLNHDAMYWYRQDPGQGLRLIYYSQIVNDFQKGDIAEGYSVSREKKESFPLTVTSAQKNPTAFYLCASSIEGSWETQYFGPGTRLLVL.

Ten or more counts support this clonotype. The chain carries TRBV27 and TRBJ2-7; possible D gene TRBD1, 6 bases. CDR1 is MNHEY, CDR2 SMNVEV, per germline (reference sequence). Between the trimmed V and J ends, which lost 5 bases and 2 bases, there was a span of 10 bases. This CDR3 has 13 residues. The CDR3 region is CASSQPGAYEQYF. The CDR3 DNA follows: TGTGCCAGCAGTCAACCAGGGGCCTACGAGCAGTACTTC.

The chain recombines TRBV5-4 with TRBJ2-7; either TRBD1 or TRBD2 may fit D (5 bases each). Per germline, CDR1 SGHNT and CDR2 YYREEE (reference sequence). The CDR3 has 14 residues. Trimming took 4 bases from V and 0 from J, leaving 11 bases between them. The CDR3 reads CASSRPGASYEQYF. Here the CDR3 DNA reads TGTGCCAGCAGCCGACCCGGGGCCTCCTACGAGCAGTACTTC.

This clonotype was detected many times. This CDR3 reads CSVDGGPGNPTDTQYF. CDR3 coding DNA: TGCAGCGTCGATGGGGGGCCGGGAAATCCCACAGATACGCAGTATTTT. V is TRBV29-1 and J is TRBJ2-3; D may be TRBD1 or TRBD2 (6 bases each). Germline assignment: CDR1 SQVTM and CDR2 ANQGSEA. V lost 6 bases and J 2 bases, leaving 21 bases between the germline ends. CDR3 length: 16 amino acids.

As regards this clonotype: This may be a read error, as it is one base from a much larger clone. The chain links TRBV10-3 to TRBJ1-1; 8 nucleotides match TRBD1. The length of the CDR3 is 15 residues. Per the germline V gene, CDR1 is ENHRY and CDR2 is SYGVKD. In nucleotides, the CDR3 is TGTGCCATCAGCCCCTCAGGGGGCCTCAACACTGACGCTTTCTTT. Amino acids: CAISPSGGLNTDAFF.

This clonotype was found many times. This chain connects TRBV28 to TRBJ2-7; maybe TRBD1 (6 bases). Between the trimmed V and J ends, which lost 2 bases and 0 bases, there was a span of 14 bases. Per germline, CDR1 MDHEN and CDR2 SYDVKM. This CDR3 spans 16 amino acids. In DNA form, the CDR3 reads TGTGCCAGCAGTTTAGAAATCAAGACAGGCTCCTACGAGCAGTACTTC. This sequence encodes CASSLEIKTGSYEQYF.